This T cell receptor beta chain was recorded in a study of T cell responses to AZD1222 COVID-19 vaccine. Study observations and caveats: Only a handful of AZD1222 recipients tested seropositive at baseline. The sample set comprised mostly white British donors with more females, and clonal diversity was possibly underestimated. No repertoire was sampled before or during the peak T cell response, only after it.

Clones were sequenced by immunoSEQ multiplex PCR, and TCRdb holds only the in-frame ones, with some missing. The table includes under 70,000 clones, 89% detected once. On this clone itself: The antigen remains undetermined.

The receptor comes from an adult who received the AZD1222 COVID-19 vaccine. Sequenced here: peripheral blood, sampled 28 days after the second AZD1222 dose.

The CDR3 DNA reads TGTGCCAGCAGCGCCACAGGGGGATGGGATGGCTACACCTTC. Protein: CASSATGGWDGYTF. The chain recombines TRBV7-2 with TRBJ1-2, with 8 bases lining up with TRBD1. V dropped 5 bases and J dropped 6; count of bases not matched to a gene: 8. The CDR3 is 14 amino acids. Germline V CDR1 and CDR2: SGHTA, FQGNSA.